The following is a T cell receptor beta chain sequence with its context. Its antigen is unknown. With 5 bases clipped from V and 2 bases from J, the junction kept 11 bases outside the gene matches. Germline loops: CDR1 SGHNT, CDR2 YENEEA. This CDR3 has 16 residues. In building TCR beta libraries, iRepertoire HTBI primers were used together with Arm-PCR of CDR3 regions. TCRdb used MiXCR to reprocess the multiplex PCR reads, holding one entry per CDR3 protein. The table includes hundreds of thousands of distinct CDR3 sequences, around 15% detected once. The time point here: newly diagnosed GD, antithyroid drugs for less than 3 months. With RNA extracted from PBMCs as input, the TCR library was made. The record originates from a study of regulatory T cells in long-lasting Graves disease. About the research overall: Those Graves' patients who were newly diagnosed had been on antithyroid drugs under 3 months. Whole-study results and caveats: Samples came from peripheral blood alone, without thyroid tissue.

The same sample was also used in a study of T cells in Graves' hyperthyroidism and ophthalmopathy. From that paper: Patients aged 18 to 65 with hyperthyroidism were newly diagnosed, with duration under 2 months.

The sample was peripheral blood mononuclear cells (PBMCs), taken at new diagnosis, from a patient treated with antithyroid drugs. This clonotype originated in a woman in her thirties with Graves disease. The chain carries TRBV11-3 and TRBJ2-5; TRBD1 matches at 7 bases. CDR3 bases: TGTGCCAGCAGCAAATGCCCGGGACAGATACAAGAGACCCAGTACTTC. Translating gives CASSKCPGQIQETQYF.